These 2 T cell receptor beta chains were sequenced from one sample in a study of vaccination effects on CD4 cells after COVID-19. Researchers isolated CD4+ T cells once less than 13 days of culture had elapsed. The assay was immunoSEQ multiplex PCR, and TCRdb's table has in-frame clones only and misses some. The table records some 36,000 clones, about 65% of them present only once. For these TCRs, the target antigens are not known. Source: CD4+ T cells from PBMCs cultured without peptide, taken before COVID-19 vaccination. The receptors here all came from a human donor who received a COVID-19 vaccine.

The genes are TRBV21-1 and TRBJ2-7; the DNA was not compared with TRBD1, the D call given in the table. TRBV21-1 is a pseudogene segment. CDR3 length equals 17 residues. In nucleotides, the CDR3 is TGTGCCAGCAGCAAACGAGGTATCGGGACAGGGTCCCACGAGCAGTACTTC. This sequence encodes CASSKRGIGTGSHEQYF.

The rearrangement uses TRBV18 and TRBJ2-2; weak D call: TRBD2 (5 bases). Germline assignment: CDR1 KGHSH and CDR2 LQKENI. V was cut by 3 bases and J by 1 base, with 15 bases left in between. The CDR3 is 17 residues long. CDR3 DNA: TGTGCCAGCTCACCCAGGACTGTCCTTGAGAACACCGGGGAGCTGTTTTTT. The encoded protein is CASSPRTVLENTGELFF.